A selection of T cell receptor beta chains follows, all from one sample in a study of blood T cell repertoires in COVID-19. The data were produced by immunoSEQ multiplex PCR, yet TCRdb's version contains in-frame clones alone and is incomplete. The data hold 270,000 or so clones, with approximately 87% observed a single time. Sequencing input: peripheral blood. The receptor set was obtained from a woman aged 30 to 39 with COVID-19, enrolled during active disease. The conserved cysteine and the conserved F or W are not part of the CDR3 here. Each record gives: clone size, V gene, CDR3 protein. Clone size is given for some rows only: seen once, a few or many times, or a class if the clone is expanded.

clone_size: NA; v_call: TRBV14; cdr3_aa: ASSHFRGATDTQY
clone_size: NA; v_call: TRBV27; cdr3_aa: ASSVEGSYNEQF
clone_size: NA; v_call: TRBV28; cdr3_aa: ASKRPTSYNSPLH
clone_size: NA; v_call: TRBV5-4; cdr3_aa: ASSGAAPGEQY
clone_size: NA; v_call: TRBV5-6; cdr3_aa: ASTSGQGLETQY
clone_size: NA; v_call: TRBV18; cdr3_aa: ASSPTTGLETQY
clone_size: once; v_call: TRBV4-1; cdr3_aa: ASSQVITTTDTQY
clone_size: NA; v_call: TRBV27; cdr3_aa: ASSVGGSTTNEKLF
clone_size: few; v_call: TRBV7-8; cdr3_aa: ASSLEVRNSPLH
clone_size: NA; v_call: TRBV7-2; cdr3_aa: ASSPLAGGSSIQY
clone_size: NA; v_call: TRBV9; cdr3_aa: ASSGAAYEKLF
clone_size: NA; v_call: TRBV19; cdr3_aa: ASSIELAGADTQY
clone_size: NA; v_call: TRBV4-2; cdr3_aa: ASLAPGGNEQF
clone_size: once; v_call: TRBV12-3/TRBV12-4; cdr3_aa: ASSLREIHEQY
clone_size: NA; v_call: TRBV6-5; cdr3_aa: ASSYMSGTDYGYT
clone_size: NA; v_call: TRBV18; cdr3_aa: ASSPGQFEQY
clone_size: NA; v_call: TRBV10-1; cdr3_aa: ASTRGPNTEAF
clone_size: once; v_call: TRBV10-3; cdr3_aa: AIRGRRDTRQGSSYEQY
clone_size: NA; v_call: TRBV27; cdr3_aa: ASSSLGRGAQPQH
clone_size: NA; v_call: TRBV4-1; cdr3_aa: ASSQDKLSSYEQY
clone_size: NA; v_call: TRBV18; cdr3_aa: ASSPSTEYGYT
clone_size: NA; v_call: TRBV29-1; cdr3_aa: SANGRSGHEQY
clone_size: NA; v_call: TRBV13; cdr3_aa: ASSLRTGPFSYEQY
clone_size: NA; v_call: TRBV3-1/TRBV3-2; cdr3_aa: ASSLGGAVYEQY
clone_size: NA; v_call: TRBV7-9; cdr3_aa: ASSLPVSYEQY
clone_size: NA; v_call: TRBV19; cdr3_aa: ASSIDTVNTEAF
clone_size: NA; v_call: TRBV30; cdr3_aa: AWGAGTGRLVGDEQF
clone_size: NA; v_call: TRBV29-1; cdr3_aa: SVLQEQETQY
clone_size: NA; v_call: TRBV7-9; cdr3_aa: ASRDRVVNEQF